The rows below give T cell receptor beta chains drawn from one sample of a study of blood T cell repertoires in COVID-19. TCRdb's table, derived via immunoSEQ multiplex PCR, lists solely in-frame clones and lacks some. The sample records about 140,000 clones, about 87% being singletons. Material for sequencing was peripheral blood. The receptors derive from a man aged 45-60 years who had recovered from COVID-19. CDR3s include the opening cysteine and the closing phenylalanine or tryptophan. D genes are given only for firm matches. Only some rows state a clone size, as once, few, many or a class for expanded clones.

v_gene	abundance	j_gene	d_gene	CDR3aa	CDR3nt
TRBV14	.	TRBJ2-5	TRBD2	CASSPLAGGDFGETQYF	TGTGCCAGCAGCCCCTTAGCGGGGGGGGACTTTGGAGAGACCCAGTACTTC
TRBV10-3	once	TRBJ2-5	.	CASLRGGAEETQYF	TGTGCCAGCCTAAGAGGGGGGGCAGAGGAGACCCAGTACTTC
TRBV15	.	TRBJ2-2	.	CATSWGPENTGELFF	TGTGCCACCAGCTGGGGGCCAGAAAACACCGGGGAGCTGTTTTTT
TRBV4-1	few	TRBJ1-6	TRBD1	CASSQGTGRNSPLHF	TGCGCCAGCAGCCAAGGGACAGGCCGGAATTCACCCCTCCACTTT
TRBV5-1	.	TRBJ2-3	TRBD2	CASSIRLAGGPTDTQYF	TGCGCCAGCAGCATCAGACTAGCGGGGGGTCCCACAGATACGCAGTATTTT
TRBV12-5	.	TRBJ1-5	TRBD1	CASGLPTPLGDRGHQPQHF	TGTGCTAGTGGTTTGCCGACTCCCCTCGGGGACAGGGGTCATCAGCCCCAGCATTTT
TRBV4-1	once	TRBJ2-3	.	CASSAGFPDTQYF	TGCGCCAGCAGCGCAGGTTTCCCAGATACGCAGTATTTT
TRBV15	.	TRBJ1-6	TRBD1	CATSRMTGDNSPLHF	TGTGCCACCAGCAGAATGACAGGGGATAATTCACCCCTCCACTTT
TRBV6-5	once	TRBJ1-5	TRBD1	CASSGTASNQPQHF	TGTGCCAGCTCCGGGACAGCCAGCAATCAGCCCCAGCATTTT
TRBV29-1	.	TRBJ2-7	.	CSVEDRGEQYF	TGCAGCGTTGAAGATCGGGGCGAGCAGTACTTC
TRBV19	.	TRBJ2-3	TRBD2	CASSISSGGVDTQYF	TGTGCCAGTAGTATTTCTAGCGGGGGTGTAGATACGCAGTATTTT
TRBV11-3	.	TRBJ1-1	.	CASSPRRGPNTEAFF	TGTGCCAGCAGCCCCCGGAGAGGGCCGAACACTGAAGCTTTCTTT
TRBV7-9	.	TRBJ2-5	TRBD1	CASRATGTGKETQYF	TGTGCCAGCAGAGCGACCGGGACAGGGAAAGAGACCCAGTACTTC
TRBV6-6	.	TRBJ2-2	TRBD1	CASSYSRDSTGELFF	TGTGCCAGCAGTTACTCGAGGGACAGCACCGGGGAGCTGTTTTTT
TRBV6-5	.	TRBJ2-2	.	CASSLYYDGAGELFF	TGTGCCAGCAGTCTATATTACGACGGAGCCGGGGAGCTGTTTTTT
TRBV2	.	TRBJ2-7	.	CASRRDAGSYEQYF	TGTGCCAGCCGGAGGGATGCGGGCTCCTACGAGCAGTACTTC
TRBV30	.	TRBJ2-2	TRBD1	CACLGQGAGELFF	TGTGCCTGCCTGGGACAGGGGGCCGGGGAGCTGTTTTTT
TRBV6-5	.	TRBJ2-1	TRBD1	CASSYLWTGDNEQFF	TGTGCCAGCAGTTACCTATGGACAGGGGACAATGAGCAGTTCTTC
TRBV4-1	few	TRBJ2-7	.	CASSQGNSYEQYF	TGCGCCAGCAGCCAAGGAAACAGCTACGAGCAGTACTTC
TRBV19	.	TRBJ2-1	TRBD2	CASSIGLAGLSSYNEQFF	TGTGCCAGTAGTATAGGACTAGCGGGGCTCAGCTCCTACAATGAGCAGTTCTTC
TRBV15	.	TRBJ2-5	.	CATSTDRWQETQYF	TGTGCCACCAGCACTGACAGGTGGCAAGAGACCCAGTACTTC
TRBV3-1/TRBV3-2	.	TRBJ1-4	TRBD1	CASSRAQGANEKLFF	TGTGCCAGCAGCCGTGCACAGGGGGCGAATGAAAAACTGTTTTTT
TRBV5-1	.	TRBJ1-3	TRBD1	CASSTGGSGNTIYF	TGCGCCAGCAGCACAGGGGGCTCTGGAAACACCATATATTTT
TRBV25-1	few	TRBJ2-4	TRBD1	CASSSTGVKNIQYF	TGTGCCAGCAGTTCAACAGGGGTCAAAAACATTCAGTACTTC
TRBV24-1	.	TRBJ2-3	TRBD2	CATSDAGTSGVRDTQYF	TGTGCCACCAGTGATGCCGGGACTAGCGGGGTCAGAGATACGCAGTATTTT
TRBV4-1	.	TRBJ2-7	TRBD1	CASSPGQGGYEQYF	TGCGCCAGCAGCCCGGGACAGGGGGGCTACGAGCAGTACTTC
TRBV9	once	TRBJ1-2	TRBD1	CASSADRGPNYGYTF	TGTGCCAGCAGCGCAGACAGGGGGCCCAACTATGGCTACACCTTC
TRBV4-1	.	TRBJ2-1	.	CASSRRPISSYNEQFF	TGCGCCAGCAGCCGCAGGCCGATAAGCTCCTACAATGAGCAGTTCTTC
TRBV7-6	.	TRBJ2-2	.	CASSAQGGRTGELFF	TGTGCCAGCAGCGCACAGGGGGGGAGGACCGGGGAGCTGTTTTTT
TRBV7-9	.	TRBJ1-1	.	CASSLAGGAWTEAFF	TGTGCCAGCAGCTTAGCTGGGGGGGCCTGGACTGAAGCTTTCTTT
TRBV29-1	.	TRBJ2-1	TRBD1	CSAMDRARVNEQFF	TGCAGCGCCATGGACAGGGCGCGGGTCAATGAGCAGTTCTTC
TRBV7-9	.	TRBJ2-4	TRBD1	CASSLPTGENIAKNIQYF	TGTGCCAGCAGCCTTCCGACAGGGGAAAATATAGCCAAAAACATTCAGTACTTC
TRBV4-2	.	TRBJ1-2	TRBD1	CASSQRDRGDGYTF	TGTGCCAGCAGCCAACGGGACAGGGGGGATGGCTACACCTTC
TRBV5-5	.	TRBJ1-1	.	CASSLAGQLNTEAFF	TGTGCCAGCAGCTTGGCGGGACAATTGAACACTGAAGCTTTCTTT
TRBV9	.	TRBJ2-3	.	CASSNDRGTQYF	TGTGCCAGCAGCAACGACAGAGGTACGCAGTATTTT
TRBV7-2	.	TRBJ1-2	.	CASSLAYGGTNYGYTF	TGTGCCAGCAGCTTAGCGTACGGGGGAACTAACTATGGCTACACCTTC
TRBV14	.	TRBJ2-3	TRBD1	CASSPRQGLTDTQYF	TGTGCCAGCAGCCCCCGACAGGGGCTAACAGATACGCAGTATTTT
TRBV10-2	.	TRBJ1-4	.	CASSELRGSNEKLFF	TGCGCCAGCAGTGAGTTACGGGGATCTAATGAAAAACTGTTTTTT
TRBV14	few	TRBJ1-1	.	CASSHALDRNTEAFF	TGTGCCAGCAGCCATGCATTGGACAGGAACACTGAAGCTTTCTTT
TRBV4-3	.	TRBJ1-6	.	CASSQQVRSDGSSYNSPLHF	TGCGCCAGCAGCCAACAAGTACGAAGTGATGGGAGCTCCTATAATTCACCCCTCCACTTT
TRBV13	few	TRBJ1-1	TRBD1	CASSLGTENTEAFF	TGTGCCAGCAGCTTGGGGACAGAGAACACTGAAGCTTTCTTT
TRBV3-1/TRBV3-2	.	TRBJ2-1	TRBD1	CASSQRTGAGSEQFF	TGTGCCAGCAGCCAACGGACAGGGGCAGGTAGTGAGCAGTTCTTC
TRBV14	.	TRBJ2-5	TRBD2	CASSLGLAAETQYF	TGTGCCAGCAGCCTGGGACTAGCTGCTGAGACCCAGTACTTC
TRBV5-5	once	TRBJ1-6	.	CASSLQGKGTPLHF	TGTGCCAGCAGTTTACAGGGAAAGGGTACCCCCCTCCACTTT
TRBV5-6	.	TRBJ1-5	TRBD1	CASSWDGQGGQPQHF	TGTGCCAGCAGCTGGGACGGACAGGGTGGTCAGCCCCAGCATTTT
TRBV4-3	.	TRBJ1-4	.	CASSQGKMGALREKLFF	TGCGCCAGCAGCCAAGGAAAGATGGGGGCCCTTCGGGAAAAACTGTTTTTT
TRBV18	.	TRBJ1-4	TRBD1	CASSPGTGDEKLFF	TGTGCCAGCTCACCCGGGACAGGAGATGAAAAACTGTTTTTT
TRBV7-9	.	TRBJ2-2	.	CASSLVGAVNTGELFF	TGTGCCAGCAGCTTAGTGGGGGCAGTGAACACCGGGGAGCTGTTTTTT
TRBV19	.	TRBJ2-5	.	CASSRWTAQETQYF	TGTGCCAGTAGTCGGTGGACAGCCCAAGAGACCCAGTACTTC
TRBV30	.	TRBJ2-7	TRBD1	CAWSVRDRGKDLVEQYF	TGTGCCTGGAGTGTACGGGACAGGGGAAAGGACCTCGTCGAGCAGTACTTC
TRBV5-8	once	TRBJ2-5	TRBD2	CASSFGRSSGGYQETQYF	TGTGCCAGCAGCTTCGGCAGATCTAGCGGGGGGTACCAAGAGACCCAGTACTTC
TRBV7-6	.	TRBJ2-3	.	CASSLPDYPSTDTQYF	TGTGCCAGCAGCTTACCCGACTACCCAAGCACAGATACGCAGTATTTT
TRBV11-3	.	TRBJ2-4	TRBD2	CASSLEGLAGTVAKNIQYF	TGTGCCAGCAGCTTAGAAGGCCTAGCGGGAACTGTAGCCAAAAACATTCAGTACTTC
TRBV25-1	.	TRBJ2-2	.	CASSATINTGELFF	TGTGCCAGCAGTGCAACAATTAACACCGGGGAGCTGTTTTTT
TRBV7-2	once	TRBJ1-4	.	CASSPLTRGEKLFF	TGTGCCAGCAGCCCCCTAACAAGGGGTGAAAAACTGTTTTTT
TRBV7-2	.	TRBJ2-5	.	CASSIPGETQYF	TGTGCCAGCAGCATCCCAGGGGAGACCCAGTACTTC
TRBV12-5	.	TRBJ1-5	TRBD1	CASGLGQGASNQPQHF	TGTGCTAGTGGTCTGGGACAGGGGGCAAGCAATCAGCCCCAGCATTTT